The T cell receptor (beta chain) under discussion was sequenced for a study of cytomegalovirus exposure and HLA in healthy donors. Findings and caveats of the study: An analysis that came later showed most CMV-associated TCR beta chains appearing HLA-restricted.

The PCR made use of 60 Vbeta and 13 Jbeta primers. Some clones are missing from TCRdb's copy, which holds only in-frame ones; the method was immunoSEQ multiplex PCR. The sample lists some 140,000 clones; approximately 80% were seen once. In regard to this clone: Its antigen remains unknown.

The sample taken for sequencing was PBMCs. This receptor was taken from a man aged 50 or older in good health and CMV-seronegative.

The CDR3 reads CASSTLIRGDGYTF. CDR3 sequence (DNA): TGTGCCAGCAGCACACTTATCAGGGGGGATGGCTACACCTTC. V and J are TRBV28 and TRBJ1-2; TRBD1 matches 7 bases. This CDR3 region has 14 residues. V shed 6 bases, J shed 6 bases, and the junction held 10 bases outside the gene matches. In germline, CDR1 is MDHEN, CDR2 SYDVKM.